The 29 T cell receptor beta chains in this list originate from one sample, sequenced in a study of control samples from healthy donors and cancer patients. Sequencing used immunoSEQ multiplex PCR; TCRdb keeps in-frame clones, though not all of them. The sample has over 110,000 clones; about nine tenths are singletons. Sequenced sample: blood. The receptors derive from a woman in her thirties in good health.

This clone was recorded only once. The chain couples TRBV6-5 to TRBJ2-5; D not resolved. Germline V gene lookup returns CDR1 MNHEY and CDR2 SVGAGI. CDR3 size: 11 residues. The V end lost 7 bases, the J end lost 5 bases, and 8 bases lay between the germline ends. The CDR3 DNA is TGTGCCAGCACCCTTAGGGAGACCCAGTACTTC. Protein product: CASTLRETQYF.

V usage is TRBV24-1 and J usage is TRBJ2-7, with 10 bases identical to TRBD1. The V gene end was trimmed by 8 bases and the J gene end by 4 bases; junction bases not matched to a gene: 7. This CDR3 has 14 residues. Germline assignment: CDR1 KGHDR and CDR2 SFDVKD. DNA for the CDR3: TGTGCCACCACCTCGACAGGGGGCGATTACGAGCAGTACTTC. Translated: CATTSTGGDYEQYF.

This chain connects TRBV19 to TRBJ1-1; TRBD1 is a possible D gene (6 bases). V was clipped by 7 bases and J by 1 base, with 16 bases between them. Germline V CDR1 and CDR2: LNHDA, SQIVND (reference sequence). The CDR3 contains 15 residues. The CDR3 DNA sequence: TGTGCCAGTATGGGTGCAGGGGCGGAGAACACTGAAGCTTTCTTT. This sequence encodes CASMGAGAENTEAFF.

V usage is TRBV2 and J usage is TRBJ1-5, with 7 positions matching TRBD1. The CDR3 contains 13 residues. Germline V CDR1 and CDR2: SNHLY, FYNNEI. Trimming removed 8 bases from V and 1 base from J; junction bases left unmatched: 2. The CDR3 reads CASGTESNQPQHF. The CDR3 DNA is TGTGCCAGCGGGACAGAGAGCAATCAGCCCCAGCATTTT.

The sample holds one count of this clone. The chain uses TRBV27 and TRBJ1-6, with D perhaps matching TRBD1 (5 bases). The CDR3 extends over 14 amino acids. Germline V gene sequence: CDR1 MNHEY, CDR2 SMNVEV (reference sequence). V was trimmed by 2 bases and J by 9 bases, leaving 11 bases between them. The CDR3 region has the DNA TGTGCCAGCAGTTTACCGGGGCAGGGTTCACCCCTCCACTTT. It encodes CASSLPGQGSPLHF.

The V and J genes are TRBV20-1 and TRBJ2-7; 7 bases are a match to TRBD1. The germline V gene has CDR1 DFQATT and CDR2 SNEGSKA (reference sequence). With V trimmed by 3 bases and J by 0 bases, 5 bases remained unmatched. This CDR3 spans 14 amino acids. The CDR3, as DNA: TGCAGTGCTAGTTTGGGACAGAGCTCCTACGAGCAGTACTTC. It translates to CSASLGQSSYEQYF.

This rearrangement joins TRBV21-1 to TRBJ2-1; the table's D call of TRBD1 was not tested on the DNA. TRBV21-1 is flagged as a pseudogene. This CDR3 has 15 amino acids. The CDR3 DNA reads TGTGCCAGCAGCAAAGACAGGAAACTACGCAATGAGCAGTTCTTC. Its translation is CASSKDRKLRNEQFF.

The V call is TRBV6-5, the J call TRBJ1-3, with 9 bases matching TRBD1. Trimming at V came to 5 bases and at J to 7 bases, leaving 6 bases not matched to a gene. The germline CDR1 and CDR2 sequences are MNHEY and SVGAGI. This CDR3 spans 14 amino acids. In DNA form, the CDR3 reads TGTGCCAGCAGTCCGGGACAGGGTGTTAACACCATATATTTT. It codes for CASSPGQGVNTIYF.

With regard to this clone: At one of its ends the junction is not consistent with the germline gene, which may arise from a read error. The chain is built from TRBV7-7 and TRBJ2-2; no definite D call. This CDR3 has 12 residues. Germline V gene lookup returns CDR1 SSHAT and CDR2 FNYEAQ (reference sequence). The CDR3, as DNA: TGTGCTAGCAGCTTATGGGGCGGGGAGCTGTTTTTT. This translates into CASSLWGGELFF. Looking up the rest from reference TRBV7-7 and TRBJ2-2 gives the full variable domain: GAGVSQSPRYKVTKRGQDVTLRCDPISSHATLYWYQQALGQGPEFLTYFNYEAQPDKSGLPSDRFSAERPEGSISTLTIQRTEQRDSAMYRCASSLWGGELFFGEGSRLTVL.

The CDR3 region has the DNA TGTGCCTGGAGTGTAACAGGACCTAACACCGGGGAGCTGTTTTTT. Translating gives CAWSVTGPNTGELFF. The rearrangement uses TRBV30 and TRBJ2-2; perhaps TRBD1 as D (5 bases). Germline V lookup: CDR1 GTSNPN, CDR2 SVGIG (reference sequence). V shed 0 bases and J shed 2 bases, with 10 bases lying between them. The CDR3 totals 15 residues.

On this clone: The sample contains more than one DNA sequence encoding this CDR3. CDR3 residues: CSVGGSQGRGELFF. CDR3 DNA sequence: TGCAGCGTTGGGGGTTCACAGGGGCGAGGGGAGCTGTTTTTT. This rearrangement joins TRBV29-1 to TRBJ2-2; TRBD1 aligns across 7 bases. This CDR3 is 14 amino acids long. Germline-derived CDR1 and CDR2 are SQVTM and ANQGSEA. V shed 4 bases and J 8 bases; nucleotides not matched to a gene: 10.

The chain links TRBV5-4 to TRBJ1-2; D gene uncertain. The CDR3 has 13 amino acids. The V gene's germline CDR1 is SGHNT and CDR2 YYREEE (reference sequence). V was shortened by 4 bases and J by 5 bases, with 12 bases between the two germline ends. The CDR3 DNA reads as TGTGCCAGCAGCCTAAAGGATGCTTATGGCTACACCTTC. It yields the protein CASSLKDAYGYTF.

The CDR3 nucleotides are TGTGCCAGTAGTCCCAACATACCCGGTCCCTACAATGAGCAGTTCTTC. This gives the protein CASSPNIPGPYNEQFF. The V call is TRBV19, the J call TRBJ2-1; D unresolved. Per the germline V gene, CDR1 is LNHDA and CDR2 is SQIVND (reference sequence). Trimming left V 5 bases short and J 2 bases short, with 16 bases between. This CDR3 is built from 16 residues.

The chain joins TRBV19 to TRBJ1-1; D gene unclear. The V end was cut by 0 bases, the J end by 0 bases, with 11 bases between. CDR1 and CDR2 (germline): LNHDA, SQIVND (reference sequence). The CDR3 covers 16 residues. The CDR3 spells CASSIDFSWVNTEAFF. DNA for the CDR3: TGTGCCAGTAGTATAGATTTCTCTTGGGTGAACACTGAAGCTTTCTTT. The entire variable domain, with the rest obtained from reference TRBV19 and TRBJ1-1, is as follows: DGGITQSPKYLFRKEGQNVTLSCEQNLNHDAMYWYRQDPGQGLRLIYYSQIVNDFQKGDIAEGYSVSREKKESFPLTVTSAQKNPTAFYLCASSIDFSWVNTEAFFGQGTRLTVV.

V is TRBV27 and J is TRBJ2-1, with a tentative D call TRBD1 (5 bases). Deletions cut 0 bases from V and 0 bases from J, with 6 bases between. Germline V gives CDR1 MNHEY, CDR2 SMNVEV (reference sequence). There are 15 residues in the CDR3. CDR3 nucleotides: TGTGCCAGCAGTTTATCGGGGCGCTCCTACAATGAGCAGTTCTTC. Translating gives CASSLSGRSYNEQFF.

The chain couples TRBV6-5 to TRBJ1-3, with 8 bases identical to TRBD1. V lost 8 bases, J lost 7 bases, and 4 bases stayed unmatched. Looked up from germline, CDR1 is MNHEY and CDR2 is SVGAGI. This CDR3 spans 12 amino acids. DNA of the CDR3: TGTGCCAGCCTACGACAGGGGAACACCATATATTTT. Amino acid sequence: CASLRQGNTIYF.

J is TRBJ2-3 and V is TRBV7-9; D remains ambiguous. The V gene lost 6 bases and the J gene lost 4 bases, with 11 bases spanning the gap. Looked up from germline, CDR1 is SEHNR and CDR2 is FQNEAQ (reference sequence). This CDR3 is built from 13 residues. The CDR3 region is CASRPSGSDTQYF. For the CDR3, the DNA is TGTGCCAGCAGACCGTCTGGTTCAGATACGCAGTATTTT.

The chain links TRBV6-6 to TRBJ2-4, with D possibly TRBD2 on 6 matching bases. The CDR3 extends over 15 amino acids. Germline CDR1 is MNHNY and CDR2 is SVGAGI (reference sequence). The V end lost 2 bases, the J end lost 7 bases, and 15 bases lay between the germline ends. The CDR3 reads CASSYGFRERNIQYF. CDR3 bases: TGTGCCAGCAGTTACGGATTCCGGGAGAGGAACATTCAGTACTTC.

This clone came up a few times. This chain connects TRBV19 to TRBJ2-3; 9 bases line up with TRBD2. Germline lookup yields CDR1 LNHDA and CDR2 SQIVND (reference sequence). This CDR3 comprises 15 residues. V gave up 4 bases and J gave up 0 bases; unmatched junction bases: 2. The CDR3 nucleotides are TGTGCCAGTAGTACTAGCGGGACTAGCACAGATACGCAGTATTTT. Amino acid sequence: CASSTSGTSTDTQYF. Complete variable domain (other parts from reference TRBV19 and TRBJ2-3): DGGITQSPKYLFRKEGQNVTLSCEQNLNHDAMYWYRQDPGQGLRLIYYSQIVNDFQKGDIAEGYSVSREKKESFPLTVTSAQKNPTAFYLCASSTSGTSTDTQYFGPGTRLTVL.

CDR3 nucleotide sequence: TGTGCCAGCAGCTTAGGACAGTCGTATGGCTACACCTTC. Protein product: CASSLGQSYGYTF. The chain joins TRBV7-2 to TRBJ1-2, with a possible D match to TRBD1 (5 bases). This CDR3 is built from 13 residues. Trimming shortened V by 1 base and J by 5 bases, and 8 bases separated the two germline ends. Germline values: CDR1 SGHTA, CDR2 FQGNSA.

The V and J genes are TRBV12-3 or TRBV12-4 and TRBJ1-1, with D unclear. V was pared by 3 bases and J by 1 base, with 6 bases between. The CDR3 is 13 residues long. CDR3 in DNA: TGTGCCAGCAGTTTTCCCCAGAACACTGAAGCTTTCTTT. It encodes CASSFPQNTEAFF.

The chain combines TRBV2 with TRBJ2-7; D is unclear. The germline CDR1 and CDR2 sequences are SNHLY and FYNNEI. There are 13 residues in the CDR3. V was pared by 1 base and J by 7 bases, with 11 bases between. In DNA form, the CDR3 reads TGTGCCAGCAGTGAAGTGGCCCAAGGGGAGCAGTACTTC. This translates into CASSEVAQGEQYF.

This clone was counted only a few times. The chain couples TRBV28 to TRBJ2-3; 8 positions match TRBD2. The V segment lost 6 bases and the J segment 3 bases; nucleotides outside the gene matches: 8. Germline V lookup: CDR1 MDHEN, CDR2 SYDVKM. CDR3 length: 15 residues. This CDR3 reads CASSPSGRETDTQYF. The CDR3 nucleotides are TGTGCCAGCAGCCCCAGCGGGAGAGAGACAGATACGCAGTATTTT.

This rearrangement joins TRBV5-1 to TRBJ1-1; a possible D gene is TRBD1 (6 bases). From germline, CDR1 is SGHRS and CDR2 YFSETQ. Deletions cut 2 bases from V and 4 bases from J, with 12 bases between. The CDR3 is made up of 14 amino acids. The DNA for the CDR3 is TGCGCCAGCAGCTTCAAACAGGGTTTCACTGAAGCTTTCTTT. Protein: CASSFKQGFTEAFF.

The chain links TRBV7-6 to TRBJ2-1; no clear D. This CDR3 contains 12 residues. Germline assignment: CDR1 SGHVS and CDR2 FNYEAQ. Trimming stripped 1 base from V and 8 bases from J, with 6 bases between. CDR3: CASSLVSDEQFF. CDR3 sequence (DNA): TGTGCCAGCAGCTTAGTATCCGATGAGCAGTTCTTC. The variable domain in full, with the rest retrieved from reference TRBV7-6 and TRBJ2-1, is GAGVSQSPRYKVTKRGQDVALRCDPISGHVSLYWYRQALGQGPEFLTYFNYEAQQDKSGLPNDRFSAERPEGSISTLTIQRTEQRDSAMYRCASSLVSDEQFFGPGTRLTVL.

The chain recombines TRBV5-6 with TRBJ1-1, with D hard to call. Looked up from germline, CDR1 is SGHDT and CDR2 is YYEEEE. CDR3 length: 11 residues. V dropped 0 bases and J dropped 6 bases, with 3 bases sitting between them. Here the CDR3 reads CASSLEAEAFF. The CDR3 coding sequence is TGTGCCAGCAGCTTGGAGGCTGAAGCTTTCTTT. The whole variable domain, remainder taken from reference TRBV5-6 and TRBJ1-1, is DAGVTQSPTHLIKTRGQQVTLRCSPKSGHDTVSWYQQALGQGPQFIFQYYEEEERQRGNFPDRFSGHQFPNYSSELNVNALLLGDSALYLCASSLEAEAFFGQGTRLTVV.

This sequence joins TRBV18 and TRBJ1-1; unclear D gene. V gave up 3 bases and J gave up 2 bases, with 7 bases separating them. The germline V gene encodes CDR1 KGHSH and CDR2 LQKENI. CDR3 size: 13 residues. CDR3 protein: CASSPGTNTEAFF. CDR3 in DNA: TGTGCCAGCTCACCGGGCACAAACACTGAAGCTTTCTTT.

This clone appeared a single time. The chain joins TRBV4-2 to TRBJ1-3; no clear D. The CDR3 totals 15 residues. Trimming pared 0 bases from V and 5 bases from J, leaving 11 bases between. The germline CDR1 and CDR2 sequences are LGHNA and YNFKEQ. The CDR3 loop is CASSQESGYRNTIYF. DNA of the CDR3: TGTGCCAGCAGCCAAGAGTCGGGGTACCGAAACACCATATATTTT.

This clone was detected once. The chain uses TRBV18 and TRBJ2-1; 7 bases match TRBD1. The trim removed 2 bases at V and 1 base at J, leaving 8 bases unmatched. The germline CDR1 and CDR2 sequences are KGHSH and LQKENI. CDR3 length: 17 amino acids. Here the CDR3 reads CASSPRTGSRSYNEQFF. In DNA, the CDR3 is TGTGCCAGCTCACCAAGGACAGGATCTCGTTCCTACAATGAGCAGTTCTTC.